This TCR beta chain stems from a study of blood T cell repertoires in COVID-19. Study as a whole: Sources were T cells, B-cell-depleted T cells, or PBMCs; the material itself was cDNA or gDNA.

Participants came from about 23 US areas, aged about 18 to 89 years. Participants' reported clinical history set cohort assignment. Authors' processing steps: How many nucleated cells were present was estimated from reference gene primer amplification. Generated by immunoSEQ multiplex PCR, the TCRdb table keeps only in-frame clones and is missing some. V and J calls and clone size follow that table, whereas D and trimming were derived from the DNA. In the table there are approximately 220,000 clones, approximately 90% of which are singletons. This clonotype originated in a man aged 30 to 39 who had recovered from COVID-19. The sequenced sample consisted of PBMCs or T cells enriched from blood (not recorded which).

CDR3 in amino acids: CASSIAARRDRGRAEAFF. CDR3 sequence (DNA): TGTGCCAGTAGTATAGCCGCACGAAGGGACAGGGGGCGCGCTGAAGCTTTCTTT. The chain combines TRBV19 with TRBJ1-1, with 12 bases identical to TRBD1. Germline-derived CDR1 and CDR2 are LNHDA and SQIVND (reference sequence). J gave up 6 bases and V 1 base, and 12 bases lay outside the gene matches. There are 18 residues in the CDR3. Full variable domain (rest looked up from reference TRBV19 and TRBJ1-1): DGGITQSPKYLFRKEGQNVTLSCEQNLNHDAMYWYRQDPGQGLRLIYYSQIVNDFQKGDIAEGYSVSREKKESFPLTVTSAQKNPTAFYLCASSIAARRDRGRAEAFFGQGTRLTVV.